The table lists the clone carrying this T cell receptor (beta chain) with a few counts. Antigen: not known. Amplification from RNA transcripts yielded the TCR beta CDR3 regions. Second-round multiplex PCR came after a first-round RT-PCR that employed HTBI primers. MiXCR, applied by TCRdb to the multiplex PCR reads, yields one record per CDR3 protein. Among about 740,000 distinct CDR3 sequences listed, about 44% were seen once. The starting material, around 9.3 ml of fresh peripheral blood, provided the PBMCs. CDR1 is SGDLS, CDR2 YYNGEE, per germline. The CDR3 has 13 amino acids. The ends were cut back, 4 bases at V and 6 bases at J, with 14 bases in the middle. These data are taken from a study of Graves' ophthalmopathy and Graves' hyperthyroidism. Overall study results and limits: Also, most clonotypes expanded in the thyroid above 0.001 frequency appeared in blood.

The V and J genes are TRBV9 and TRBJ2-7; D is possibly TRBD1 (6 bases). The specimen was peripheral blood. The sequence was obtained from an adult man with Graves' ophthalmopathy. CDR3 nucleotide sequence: TGTGCCAGCAGCCAAGGGGGATCCACCGAGCAGTACTTC. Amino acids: CASSQGGSTEQYF.